The rows below give T cell receptor beta chains drawn from one sample of a study of cytomegalovirus exposure and HLA in healthy donors. Produced via immunoSEQ multiplex PCR; TCRdb's table is partial and in-frame only. The profile shows 250,000 to 350,000 clones, 75% to 90% of them singletons. Sequenced material: PBMCs. These receptors were taken from a man aged 40-49 years in good health and CMV-seropositive. CDR3s include the opening cysteine and the closing phenylalanine or tryptophan. The order of the fields is CDR3 length, J gene, clone size, V gene, D gene, CDR3 DNA, CDR3 protein. D genes are given only for firm matches. Clone size is shown for a subset of rows, as once, few, many or a class of expanded clone.

length: 14; J: TRBJ1-6; size: NA; V: TRBV6-5; D: NA; DNA: TGTGCCAGCAGTTACGCCAGTCCCATTTCACCCCTCCACTTT; CDR3: CASSYASPISPLHF
length: 16; J: TRBJ1-5; size: NA; V: TRBV11-2; D: TRBD1; DNA: TGTGCCAGCAGCTCCCTCGGACAGGGGGAGAATCAGCCCCAGCATTTT; CDR3: CASSSLGQGENQPQHF
length: 16; J: TRBJ2-2; size: NA; V: TRBV9; D: TRBD1; DNA: TGTGCCAGCAGCCCACCAGGGGGCGCGGGGACCGGGGAGCTGTTTTTT; CDR3: CASSPPGGAGTGELFF
length: 17; J: TRBJ1-3; size: NA; V: TRBV7-9; D: NA; DNA: TGTGCCAGCAGCTTAGGCGACGCGGATCTGGCTGGAAACACCATATATTTT; CDR3: CASSLGDADLAGNTIYF
length: 10; J: TRBJ2-7; size: few; V: TRBV20-1; D: NA; DNA: TGCAGTGCTAGACTGTACGAGCAGTACTTC; CDR3: CSARLYEQYF
length: 15; J: TRBJ2-7; size: NA; V: TRBV6-1; D: NA; DNA: TGTGCCAGCAGTGAACCTACTAGTCCGGTCTACGAGCAGTACTTC; CDR3: CASSEPTSPVYEQYF
length: 15; J: TRBJ2-7; size: many; V: TRBV28; D: TRBD1; DNA: TGTGCCAGCAGTGGGCCGGGACAGGGTCGCTACGAGCAGTACTTC; CDR3: CASSGPGQGRYEQYF
length: 13; J: TRBJ2-1; size: NA; V: TRBV19; D: NA; DNA: TGTGCCAGTAGTCAGGGTTGGGCCAATGAGCAGTTCTTC; CDR3: CASSQGWANEQFF
length: 13; J: TRBJ2-7; size: NA; V: TRBV10-3; D: TRBD2; DNA: TGTGCCATCAGTGAGTCCTCAGCGGGAGAGCAGTACTTC; CDR3: CAISESSAGEQYF
length: 18; J: TRBJ2-1; size: NA; V: TRBV14; D: TRBD2; DNA: TGTGCCAGCAGTCTCGGACTAGCGGGAGGGAACCCCTACAATGAGCAGTTCTTC; CDR3: CASSLGLAGGNPYNEQFF
length: 12; J: TRBJ2-3; size: NA; V: TRBV11-3; D: NA; DNA: TGTGCCAGCAGCTTAGATAAAGATACGCAGTATTTT; CDR3: CASSLDKDTQYF
length: 14; J: TRBJ1-1; size: NA; V: TRBV7-2; D: NA; DNA: TGTGCCAGCAGCCTATCCGGGGTTAACACTGAAGCTTTCTTT; CDR3: CASSLSGVNTEAFF
length: 15; J: TRBJ1-3; size: NA; V: TRBV4-1; D: NA; DNA: TGCGCCAGCAGCCAAGGTGCTAGCTCTGGAAACACCGTATATTTT; CDR3: CASSQGASSGNTVYF
length: 12; J: TRBJ2-2; size: NA; V: TRBV29-1; D: TRBD1; DNA: TGCAGCGTGGGACAGGACACCGGGGAGCTGTTTTTT; CDR3: CSVGQDTGELFF
length: 13; J: TRBJ2-4; size: NA; V: TRBV19; D: TRBD2; DNA: TGTGCCAGTAGTATAGATTCCGGGACTAGCACTTACTTC; CDR3: CASSIDSGTSTYF
length: 15; J: TRBJ2-2; size: NA; V: TRBV5-1; D: NA; DNA: TGCGCCAGCAGCCTCCCGTCGGGGGGCCCCGGGGAGCTGTTTTTT; CDR3: CASSLPSGGPGELFF
length: 13; J: TRBJ1-5; size: NA; V: TRBV27; D: NA; DNA: TGTGCCAGCAGTCCCCTCCGCGGTCAGCCCCAGCATTTT; CDR3: CASSPLRGQPQHF
length: 13; J: TRBJ1-2; size: NA; V: TRBV6-1; D: NA; DNA: TGTGCCAGCAGTGTCGGACAGTATGGAGGCTACACCTTC; CDR3: CASSVGQYGGYTF
length: 17; J: TRBJ2-2; size: NA; V: TRBV28; D: NA; DNA: TGTGCCACCGCGCCAGGGCCCGGCAGACTGGTCACCGGGGAGCTGTTTTTT; CDR3: CATAPGPGRLVTGELFF
length: 14; J: TRBJ1-1; size: NA; V: TRBV28; D: NA; DNA: TGTGCCAGCAGTTTGGCAGGGGTGAACACTGAAGCTTTCTTT; CDR3: CASSLAGVNTEAFF
length: 16; J: TRBJ2-1; size: NA; V: TRBV19; D: NA; DNA: TGTGCCAGTAGTATAGACGGGTCTAGCTCCTACAATGAGCAGTTCTTC; CDR3: CASSIDGSSSYNEQFF
length: 13; J: TRBJ1-5; size: NA; V: TRBV27; D: NA; DNA: TGTGCCAGCAGTTTCCGGGGAGGTCAGCCCCAGCATTTT; CDR3: CASSFRGGQPQHF
length: 14; J: TRBJ2-7; size: NA; V: TRBV28; D: NA; DNA: TGTGCCAGCAGCTACCCGGGGGTCACCTACGAGCAGTACTTC; CDR3: CASSYPGVTYEQYF
length: 14; J: TRBJ2-1; size: once; V: TRBV2; D: NA; DNA: TGTGCCAGCAGTGCTAGGACAGCATACAATGAGCAGTTCTTC; CDR3: CASSARTAYNEQFF
length: 15; J: TRBJ1-5; size: NA; V: TRBV19; D: NA; DNA: TGTGCCAGTCGCGGGGACGCCAGGGGCAATCAGCCCCAGCATTTT; CDR3: CASRGDARGNQPQHF
length: 13; J: TRBJ2-1; size: NA; V: TRBV27; D: NA; DNA: TGTGCCAGCAGTTTATTGGGGCACAATGAGCAGTTCTTC; CDR3: CASSLLGHNEQFF
length: 14; J: TRBJ1-2; size: NA; V: TRBV30; D: NA; DNA: TGTGCCTGGAGCCCAACAGGGATCGGAGATGGCTACACCTTC; CDR3: CAWSPTGIGDGYTF
length: 15; J: TRBJ2-2; size: NA; V: TRBV28; D: TRBD2; DNA: TGTGCCAGCAGTCCCGTTAGCGGGAAAACCGGGGAGCTGTTTTTT; CDR3: CASSPVSGKTGELFF
length: 14; J: TRBJ2-6; size: NA; V: TRBV28; D: NA; DNA: TGTGCCAGCAGTCCGGTACGAGGGGCCAACGTCCTGACTTTC; CDR3: CASSPVRGANVLTF
length: 13; J: TRBJ1-1; size: few; V: TRBV5-1; D: TRBD1; DNA: TGCGCCAGCAGCCTGGGACAGGACCGTGAAGCTTTCTTT; CDR3: CASSLGQDREAFF
length: 16; J: TRBJ2-1; size: NA; V: TRBV19; D: TRBD2; DNA: TGTGCCAGTAGTATTCCCGACGGACTAGCGATAAATGAGCAGTTCTTC; CDR3: CASSIPDGLAINEQFF